These T cell receptor beta chains were read from a single sample in a study of CD8+ T cells in alopecia areata. Here immunoSEQ multiplex PCR was the method, and the copy in TCRdb shows in-frame clones only, minus some. The top ten hold roughly 0.67% of the sample, which has about 190,000 clones, 60% seen once. The source material was CD4+ T cells sorted from blood, sampled at week 4, from a patient treated with tofacitinib. The receptors derive from a human donor with alopecia areata. Both conserved end residues are part of each CDR3. D genes are given only for firm matches. Clone size is shown for a subset of rows, as once, few, many or a class of expanded clone.

abundance	d_gene	v_gene	j_gene	CDR3aa	CDR3nt
few	-	TRBV30	TRBJ1-2	CAWTGDYGYTF	TGTGCCTGGACAGGGGACTATGGCTACACCTTC
-	-	TRBV7-9	TRBJ2-4	CASSGDSQYF	TGTGCCAGCAGCGGGGACTCACAGTACTTC
-	-	TRBV30	TRBJ1-5	CAWSVGGQGENQPQHF	TGTGCCTGGAGTGTAGGGGGTCAGGGAGAGAATCAGCCCCAGCATTTT
few	-	TRBV23-1	TRBJ2-5	CASTRRCRSSETQYF	TGCGCCAGCACCAGGCGGTGTCGGAGTAGTGAGACCCAGTACTTC
-	-	TRBV30	TRBJ1-5	CAWGTGFQPQHF	TGTGCCTGGGGTACAGGGTTTCAGCCCCAGCATTTT
-	-	TRBV6-6	TRBJ1-5	CASSYSAQGVGPQHF	TGTGCCAGCAGTTACTCGGCGCAGGGAGTAGGGCCCCAGCATTTT
few	-	TRBV7-9	TRBJ2-5	CASSLLGGQETQYF	TGTGCCAGCAGCTTACTGGGGGGTCAAGAGACCCAGTACTTC
-	-	TRBV13	TRBJ2-7	CASSLQGGSYEQYF	TGTGCCAGCAGCTTACAGGGTGGGTCCTACGAGCAGTACTTC
-	-	TRBV30	TRBJ2-1	CAWTPYNEQFF	TGTGCCTGGACTCCCTACAATGAGCAGTTCTTC
-	-	TRBV20-1	TRBJ2-5	CSAAQETQYF	TGCAGTGCTGCCCAAGAGACCCAGTACTTC
-	TRBD2	TRBV2	TRBJ2-1	CASRQTSGNYNEQFF	TGTGCCAGCCGCCAAACTAGCGGGAACTACAATGAGCAGTTCTTC
-	-	TRBV15	TRBJ2-5	CATSRETGKETQYF	TGTGCCACCAGCAGAGAAACGGGAAAAGAGACCCAGTACTTC
few	TRBD1	TRBV29-1	TRBJ1-1	CSGGVDRGTEAFF	TGCAGCGGTGGGGTCGACAGGGGCACTGAAGCTTTCTTT
-	TRBD1	TRBV7-2	TRBJ1-2	CASSLPGGRGAYTF	TGTGCCAGCAGCTTACCAGGGGGCAGAGGTGCCTACACCTTC
-	TRBD2	TRBV29-1	TRBJ2-4	CSVGTSGNIQYF	TGCAGCGTGGGGACTAGCGGAAACATTCAGTACTTC
-	TRBD1	TRBV30	TRBJ2-2	CAYRGDAGELFF	TGTGCCTACAGGGGGGACGCCGGGGAGCTGTTTTTT
-	-	TRBV11-1	TRBJ2-1	CASSLPSTNEQFF	TGTGCCAGCAGCCTACCCAGCACTAATGAGCAGTTCTTC
-	-	TRBV30	TRBJ2-7	CAWGGSFEQYF	TGTGCCTGGGGGGGGTCGTTCGAGCAGTACTTC
few	-	TRBV6-6	TRBJ2-1	CACGTHSYNEQFF	TGTGCCTGCGGGACCCACTCCTACAATGAGCAGTTCTTC
few	-	TRBV7-2	TRBJ2-3	CASSLLASVGTDTQYF	TGTGCCAGCAGCTTATTAGCTAGCGTGGGCACAGATACGCAGTATTTT
-	-	TRBV15	TRBJ1-1	CATSRDGGNTEAFF	TGTGCCACCAGCAGAGATGGGGGGAACACTGAAGCTTTCTTT
-	-	TRBV7-2	TRBJ2-4	CASSLLPTAKNIQYF	TGTGCCAGCAGCTTGTTACCCACCGCCAAAAACATTCAGTACTTC
-	-	TRBV7-2	TRBJ1-1	CASSLVGLNTEAFF	TGTGCCAGCAGCTTAGTTGGGTTAAACACTGAAGCTTTCTTT